Listed below are T cell receptor beta chains from one sample, sequenced in a study of T cells in Graves' hyperthyroidism and ophthalmopathy. Via MiXCR, TCRdb re-called the multiplex PCR reads, giving one row per CDR3 protein. This table has hundreds of thousands of distinct CDR3 sequences, 35% appearing once. Sequenced input: blood. The receptors originated from a woman in her thirties or forties with Graves' hyperthyroidism. Each CDR3 is given with its conserved first and last residue.

CDR3 length | J gene | V gene | CDR3 protein
17 | TRBJ1-5 | TRBV2 | CASSFGQGPYSNQPQHF
16 | TRBJ1-5 | TRBV4-3 | CASSQDVFSGNQPQHF
14 | TRBJ1-2 | TRBV7-2 | CASSLGRINYGCTF
16 | TRBJ1-6 | TRBV28 | CASTQRVGRAKSPLHF
12 | TRBJ1-2 | TRBV12-3/TRBV12-4 | CASRPDSYGYTF
14 | TRBJ1-2 | TRBV6-6 | CASSYDPSNYGYTF
16 | TRBJ1-4 | TRBV10-3 | CAISPSGGESNEKLFF
16 | TRBJ1-6 | TRBV19 | CASSIDRGTGNSPLHF
12 | TRBJ1-1 | TRBV10-3 | CAIGGVNTEAFF
14 | . | TRBV9 | CASSVTAGVNEQFF
14 | TRBJ2-7 | TRBV7-2 | CASSYGTGVIEQYF
14 | TRBJ1-2 | TRBV10-3 | CAISEIKGDYGYTF
14 | TRBJ1-4 | TRBV7-3 | CASSRSGNNEKLFF
12 | TRBJ1-1 | TRBV25-1 | CASGVVGTEAFF
16 | TRBJ1-4 | TRBV19 | CASSLRRLPTNEKLFF
16 | TRBJ1-1 | TRBV7-9 | CASSLEGGTGSTEAFF
16 | TRBJ1-3 | TRBV7-2 | CASRHLRGKSGNTIYF
14 | TRBJ1-2 | TRBV6-2/TRBV6-3 | CASSYEAVYYGYTF
14 | TRBJ2-7 | TRBV7-9 | CASSLGRGNYEQYF
19 | TRBJ1-3 | TRBV5-1 | CASSQEPLVRGGTGNTIYF